The 30 T cell receptor beta chains listed next were all sequenced from one sample in a study of blood T cells in healthy people across ages. For the second PCR, which ran for roughly 7 to 11 cycles, a sample-barcoded 5' primer and a J-beta primer mix were used. From the 5' RACE reads, TCRdb called clonotypes with MiXCR, one entry per CDR3 protein. The data contain around 800,000 distinct CDR3 sequences, roughly 50% of them singletons. Sequenced material: blood. The receptor source for this set is a man older than 75 in good health.

CDR3 bases: TGTGCCAGCAGTTTATCGTATATCCCGGGAGAAGCTTTCTTT. The encoded protein is CASSLSYIPGEAFF. This rearrangement joins TRBV27 to TRBJ1-1, with D unclear. Germline CDR1 and CDR2: MNHEY and SMNVEV (reference sequence). CDR3 size: 14 residues. Trimming removed 0 bases at V and 8 bases at J, with 13 bases between.

The chain uses TRBV5-5 and TRBJ1-5, with D tentatively TRBD1 (5 bases). The CDR3 consists of 15 residues. Germline assignment: CDR1 SGHKS and CDR2 YYEKEE (reference sequence). Trimming took off 0 bases at V and 3 bases at J, with 10 bases between the two ends. The CDR3 bases are TGTGCCAGCAGCTTGGAGGGGACCACCAATCAGCCCCAGCATTTT. This translates into CASSLEGTTNQPQHF.

The chain combines TRBV21-1 with TRBJ2-5; TRBD1 is taken as the D call from the table, unchecked against the DNA. TRBV21-1 is shown as a pseudogene. The CDR3 has 17 amino acids. CDR3 protein: CASSLPVRGTGVPEQYF. The CDR3 nucleotides are TGTGCCAGCAGCTTACCCGTGAGGGGGACAGGGGTTCCGGAGCAGTACTTC.

Only a few counts were recorded for this clonotype. The chain uses TRBV9 and TRBJ2-3; the match to TRBD2 covers 9 bases. CDR3 length: 17 residues. V lost 3 bases to trimming and J lost 2 bases; unmatched junction nucleotides: 10. In germline, CDR1 is SGDLS, CDR2 YYNGEE. In DNA, the CDR3 is TGTGCCAGCAGCGCGCTAGCGGGGACCTCCCCCACAGATACGCAGTATTTT. Protein sequence: CASSALAGTSPTDTQYF.

CDR3 nucleotides: TGCAGTGCTAGCCGACTAGCGACCAGCTCCTACGAGCAGTACTTC. It encodes CSASRLATSSYEQYF. This chain joins TRBV20-1 and TRBJ2-7; 8 nucleotides agree with TRBD2. The CDR3 contains 15 residues. Germline V gene sequence: CDR1 DFQATT, CDR2 SNEGSKA (reference sequence). The trim removed 3 bases at V and 0 bases at J, leaving 7 bases unmatched.

The chain is built from TRBV25-1 and TRBJ2-7, with D unresolved. Trimming removed 2 bases at V and 0 bases at J, with 8 bases between. The length of the CDR3 is 14 residues. Germline CDR1 reads MGHDK; CDR2 reads SYGVNS. This CDR3 is CASSEMSNSYEQYF. The CDR3 coding sequence is TGTGCCAGCAGTGAAATGTCGAACTCCTACGAGCAGTACTTC.

The chain is built from TRBV29-1 and TRBJ1-1; 7 nucleotides align to TRBD1. The V gene end was trimmed by 5 bases and the J gene end by 7 bases; junction bases not matched to a gene: 7. Germline CDR1 is SQVTM and CDR2 is ANQGSEA. This CDR3 has 12 amino acids. The CDR3 sequence: CSVLRDRVEAFF. CDR3 in DNA: TGCAGCGTTCTCCGAGACAGGGTTGAAGCTTTCTTT.

The chain is built from TRBV20-1 and TRBJ2-7; the match to TRBD1 covers 8 bases. The trim removed 6 bases at V and 3 bases at J, leaving 19 bases unmatched. Germline V gives CDR1 DFQATT, CDR2 SNEGSKA (reference sequence). CDR3 length: 17 residues. The CDR3, as DNA: TGCAGTGCCTACACCTACGGACAGGGCGTAGGTGGCTACGAGCAGTACTTC. Translated: CSAYTYGQGVGGYEQYF.

V usage is TRBV7-9 and J usage is TRBJ2-5; 7 positions agree with TRBD1. The ends lost 5 bases at V and 2 bases at J; junction bases unmatched: 8. Germline CDR1 is SEHNR and CDR2 is FQNEAQ (reference sequence). CDR3 length: 15 amino acids. This chain's CDR3 is CASSGSGTAQETQYF. CDR3 DNA: TGTGCCAGCAGCGGATCCGGGACAGCTCAAGAGACCCAGTACTTC.

This clonotype was observed a handful of times. This chain joins TRBV11-2 and TRBJ2-1; no clear D gene. V lost 5 bases and J 0 bases, leaving 11 bases between the germline ends. The CDR3 loop spans 15 amino acids. From germline, CDR1 is SGHAT and CDR2 FQNNGV. The CDR3 loop is CASSHELSSYNEQFF. CDR3 in DNA: TGTGCCAGCAGCCATGAACTCAGCTCCTACAATGAGCAGTTCTTC. Looking up the rest from reference TRBV11-2 and TRBJ2-1 gives the full variable domain: EAGVAQSPRYKIIEKRQSVAFWCNPISGHATLYWYQQILGQGPKLLIQFQNNGVVDDSQLPKDRFSAERLKGVDSTLKIQPAKLEDSAVYLCASSHELSSYNEQFFGPGTRLTVL.

The genes are TRBV25-1 and TRBJ2-7; 10 positions match TRBD1. Trimming at V came to 6 bases and at J to 2 bases, leaving 1 base not matched to a gene. Germline assignment: CDR1 MGHDK and CDR2 SYGVNS. The CDR3 is 13 residues long. The CDR3, as DNA: TGTGCCAGCAGGGGACAGGGGACCTACGAGCAGTACTTC. Encoded protein: CASRGQGTYEQYF.

This clonotype turned up a few times. The chain joins TRBV24-1 to TRBJ2-1; 9 bases line up with TRBD2. The V segment lost 6 bases and the J segment 0 bases; nucleotides outside the gene matches: 2. This CDR3 comprises 15 residues. Germline values: CDR1 KGHDR, CDR2 SFDVKD. This CDR3 is CATSTGLASYNEQFF. CDR3 DNA: TGTGCCACCAGTACGGGACTAGCCTCCTACAATGAGCAGTTCTTC.

This clonotype was detected a few times. The rearrangement joins TRBV10-3 to TRBJ2-5, with 9 bases lining up with TRBD2. There are 12 residues in the CDR3. The germline CDR1 and CDR2 sequences are ENHRY and SYGVKD. V lost 8 bases, J lost 6 bases, and 4 bases stayed unmatched. CDR3 in amino acids: CAIGTSRKTQYF. The CDR3 nucleotides read TGTGCCATCGGGACTAGCAGAAAGACCCAGTACTTC.

This clonotype has more than one count but fewer than ten. An end of the junction does not agree with germline; a read error may underlie this. This rearrangement joins TRBV2 to TRBJ1-2, with 7 bases matching TRBD1. Germline V lookup: CDR1 SNHLY, CDR2 FYNNEI. This CDR3 is built from 15 residues. CDR3 bases: TGTGCCAGCAGTGATCCCGACAGGGCGATTTATGACTACACCTTC. Amino acids: CASSDPDRAIYDYTF.

The chain carries TRBV9 and TRBJ2-5; TRBD1 agrees at 9 bases. The CDR3 extends over 17 amino acids. Germline CDR1 reads SGDLS; CDR2 reads YYNGEE. V dropped 2 bases and J dropped 11; count of bases not matched to a gene: 19. The CDR3 is CASSVAGTGTTSEEQYF. DNA of the CDR3: TGTGCCAGCAGCGTCGCCGGGACAGGGACAACATCAGAGGAGCAGTACTTC.

The V gene is TRBV7-2, the J gene TRBJ2-1, with 9 positions matching TRBD2. This CDR3 is 16 amino acids long. Germline CDR1 SGHTA, CDR2 FQGNSA. Trimming at V came to 5 bases and at J to 0 bases, leaving 5 bases not matched to a gene. CDR3 sequence (DNA): TGTGCCAGCAGCCCCGCTAGCGGGGCCTCCTACAATGAGCAGTTCTTC. It encodes CASSPASGASYNEQFF.

The J gene is TRBJ1-1, the V gene TRBV12-3 or TRBV12-4; D unclear. The V end lost 5 bases, the J end lost 3 bases, and 4 bases lay between the germline ends. The CDR3 is 11 residues long. The CDR3 loop reads CASSRDTEAFF. CDR3 DNA: TGTGCCAGCAGTCGGGACACTGAAGCTTTCTTT.

This chain uses TRBV10-3 with TRBJ2-1; possibly TRBD2 for D (6 bases). CDR1 and CDR2 from the germline V gene are ENHRY and SYGVKD. Trimming took 7 bases from V and 6 from J, leaving 16 bases between them. The CDR3 loop spans 14 amino acids. The CDR3 sequence: CAITGGPIGNEQFF. The CDR3 nucleotides read TGTGCCATCACAGGAGGGCCGATTGGCAATGAGCAGTTCTTC.

The chain joins TRBV10-3 to TRBJ2-7, with D possibly TRBD2 on 5 matching bases. The CDR3 has 14 residues. V was pared by 3 bases and J by 6 bases, with 15 bases between. Germline V lookup: CDR1 ENHRY, CDR2 SYGVKD. This CDR3 reads CAISEGIRGSEQYF. The CDR3, as DNA: TGTGCCATCAGTGAAGGGATCAGAGGGTCCGAGCAGTACTTC.

In this sample, this clonotype turned up a few times. The CDR3 region is CASSGPSGRAYNEQFF. The CDR3 region has the DNA TGTGCCAGCAGTGGCCCTAGCGGGAGGGCCTACAATGAGCAGTTCTTC. The V gene is TRBV2, the J gene TRBJ2-1; 12 bases align to TRBD2. V shed 4 bases and J 2 bases; nucleotides not matched to a gene: 3. CDR3 length: 16 amino acids. Germline V gene data show CDR1 as SNHLY and CDR2 as FYNNEI.

This clonotype appeared a few times. V usage is TRBV5-4 and J usage is TRBJ2-3; D not resolved. The CDR3 has 15 residues. Trimming left V 3 bases short and J 14 bases short, with 25 bases between. Per the germline V gene, CDR1 is SGHNT and CDR2 is YYREEE (reference sequence). DNA for the CDR3: TGTGCCAGCAGCTATCCTGGCTCGGTTGAGAGATACGCGTATTTT. Translation gives CASSYPGSVERYAYF. Variable domain in full (rest from reference TRBV5-4 and TRBJ2-3): ETGVTQSPTHLIKTRGQQVTLRCSSQSGHNTVSWYQQALGQGPQFIFQYYREEENGRGNFPPRFSGLQFPNYSSELNVNALELDDSALYLCASSYPGSVERYAYFGPGTRLTVL.

This chain links TRBV2 with TRBJ2-3, with TRBD2 matching 9 bases. Per the germline V gene, CDR1 is SNHLY and CDR2 is FYNNEI. The CDR3 has 15 amino acids. V gave up 3 bases and J gave up 3 bases; unmatched junction bases: 4. This CDR3 reads CASSEASGMTDTQYF. The CDR3 DNA sequence: TGTGCCAGCAGTGAGGCTAGCGGGATGACAGATACGCAGTATTTT.

The chain has TRBV25-1 and TRBJ1-6; D is perhaps TRBD1 (6 bases). V shed 2 bases and J shed 7 bases, with 12 bases lying between them. The CDR3 spans 15 residues. From germline, CDR1 is MGHDK and CDR2 SYGVNS. The CDR3 region is CASSEVGQGNSPLHF. CDR3 nucleotide sequence: TGTGCCAGCAGTGAAGTAGGGCAGGGGAATTCACCCCTCCACTTT.

Note on this clonotype: A much bigger clone sits one base away, suggesting this may be a read error. V and J are TRBV4-2 and TRBJ2-7; D call uncertain. Looked up from germline, CDR1 is LGHNA and CDR2 is YNFKEQ. The CDR3 totals 13 residues. CDR3 residues: CASSPDRVYERYF. The DNA for the CDR3 is TGTGCCAGCAGCCCAGATAGGGTCTACGAGCGGTACTTC.

The genes are TRBV12-5 and TRBJ2-7; D unresolved. The germline V gene encodes CDR1 LGHNT and CDR2 FRNRAP. This CDR3 has 16 residues. Trimming removed 6 bases at V and 2 bases at J, with 20 bases between. In nucleotides, the CDR3 is TGTGCTAGTGGCATCAGAGGTGCGGTGTCCGCCTACGAGCAGTACTTC. Its translation: CASGIRGAVSAYEQYF.

This clonotype came up a few times. The genes are TRBV20-1 and TRBJ1-4; unclear D gene. The CDR3 has 14 amino acids. With 0 bases removed from V and 5 bases from J, the gap between germline ends came to 10 bases. Germline loops: CDR1 DFQATT, CDR2 SNEGSKA (reference sequence). DNA of the CDR3: TGCAGTGCTAGAGACCTGACTGGAAATGAAAAACTGTTTTTT. Its translation is CSARDLTGNEKLFF.

This chain uses TRBV5-1 with TRBJ2-1; D is possibly TRBD1 (6 bases). This CDR3 contains 16 residues. V was cut by 4 bases and J by 2 bases, with 16 bases left in between. The germline V gene has CDR1 SGHRS and CDR2 YFSETQ. Written as DNA, the CDR3 is TGCGCCAGCAGCCGCTGGGCAGGGGATCCCTACAATGAGCAGTTCTTC. Encoded protein: CASSRWAGDPYNEQFF.

Only one count was recorded for this clonotype. J is TRBJ2-1 and V is TRBV10-3; 12 bases are shared with TRBD2. Trimming removed 7 bases from V and 6 bases from J; junction bases left unmatched: 1. Germline V gives CDR1 ENHRY, CDR2 SYGVKD. The CDR3 extends over 13 amino acids. For the CDR3, the DNA is TGTGCCATCAAGGGACTAGCGGGCAATGAGCAGTTCTTC. Its translation: CAIKGLAGNEQFF.

The rearrangement links TRBV6-2 or TRBV6-3 to TRBJ2-2, with TRBD2 as a possible D gene (6 bases). Trimming shortened V by 2 bases and J by 0 bases, and 10 bases separated the two germline ends. The length of the CDR3 is 16 residues. Germline loops: CDR1 MNHEY, CDR2 SVGEGT. The CDR3: CASSYGGDSNTGELFF. CDR3 DNA sequence: TGTGCCAGCAGTTACGGTGGGGACTCGAACACCGGGGAGCTGTTTTTT.

In this sample, this clonotype turned up a few times. V and J are TRBV12-3 or TRBV12-4 and TRBJ2-1, with D tentatively TRBD2 (6 bases). This CDR3 contains 17 residues. V dropped 0 bases and J dropped 9 bases, with 21 bases sitting between them. The CDR3 region is CASSLARGGTATREQFF. CDR3 nucleotide sequence: TGTGCCAGCAGTTTAGCGCGCGGCGGGACTGCTACCCGTGAGCAGTTCTTC.